Listed here are 32 T cell receptor beta chains from one sample, sequenced in a study of T cell responses to AZD1222 COVID-19 vaccine. TCRdb's table, derived via immunoSEQ multiplex PCR, lists solely in-frame clones and lacks some. The sample consists of approximately 100,000 clones, 90% of them appearing once. The material was peripheral blood, obtained on day 0 of AZD1222 vaccination. These receptors were obtained from an adult in good health.

This chain uses TRBV18 with TRBJ2-7; the D call may be TRBD1 or TRBD2 (5 bases each). Trimming cost V 2 bases and J 7 bases, with 15 bases left between them. CDR3 length equals 14 residues. Per the germline V gene, CDR1 is KGHSH and CDR2 is LQKENI. CDR3 in amino acids: CASSPGVGEGEQYF. In DNA, the CDR3 is TGTGCCAGCTCACCAGGTGTCGGAGAGGGGGAGCAGTACTTC.

This clone is a singleton in its sample. This CDR3 reads CASSLRTGNGGYTF. CDR3 DNA sequence: TGTGCCAGCAGCCTGAGGACAGGGAACGGTGGCTACACCTTC. The chain uses TRBV6-2 or TRBV6-3 and TRBJ1-2; 8 bases fit TRBD1. The CDR3 runs to 14 residues. Trimming cost V 6 bases and J 7 bases; bases outside gene matches: 10. Germline values: CDR1 MNHEY, CDR2 SVGEGT.

This chain joins TRBV30 and TRBJ2-5; tentatively, D is TRBD2 (6 bases). CDR1 and CDR2 from the germline V gene are GTSNPN and SVGIG (reference sequence). V gave up 4 bases and J gave up 3 bases, with 21 bases separating them. The CDR3 length is 16 residues. CDR3 loop: CAWTAPGRGGKETQYF. The CDR3 nucleotides are TGTGCCTGGACCGCCCCGGGAAGGGGAGGAAAAGAGACCCAGTACTTC.

The rearrangement joins TRBV19 to TRBJ2-7, with TRBD1 identical over 7 bases. There are 13 residues in the CDR3. Germline values: CDR1 LNHDA, CDR2 SQIVND (reference sequence). V lost 8 bases and J lost 2; bases outside the gene matches: 6. The CDR3: CASGNRGTYEQYF. CDR3 in DNA: TGTGCCAGTGGTAACAGGGGCACCTACGAGCAGTACTTC.

This chain links TRBV6-6 with TRBJ1-2; weak D call: TRBD1 (6 bases). This CDR3 has 14 residues. Germline V gene lookup returns CDR1 MNHNY and CDR2 SVGAGI (reference sequence). The V and J ends lost 0 bases and 4 bases respectively, with 9 bases between them. The CDR3 is CASSYSTGAYGYTF. The DNA for the CDR3 is TGTGCCAGCAGTTACTCGACAGGAGCCTATGGCTACACCTTC.

The chain joins TRBV5-1 to TRBJ2-2; D is possibly TRBD2 (7 bases). Germline V gene data show CDR1 as SGHRS and CDR2 as YFSETQ. This CDR3 comprises 17 residues. Trimming left V 0 bases short and J 2 bases short, with 14 bases between. CDR3 in amino acids: CASSLAGGGRNTGELFF. The CDR3 nucleotides read TGCGCCAGCAGCTTGGCGGGGGGCGGGAGAAACACCGGGGAGCTGTTTTTT.

The rearrangement uses TRBV6-5 and TRBJ1-1; the match to TRBD1 covers 7 bases. Germline loops: CDR1 MNHEY, CDR2 SVGAGI. The ends lost 6 bases at V and 0 bases at J; junction bases unmatched: 4. This CDR3 is built from 14 residues. The CDR3 DNA sequence: TGTGCCAGCAGACTGGGACAGTTGAACACTGAAGCTTTCTTT. It is translated as CASRLGQLNTEAFF.

This sequence joins TRBV7-9 and TRBJ2-1, with 8 nucleotides matching TRBD1. Germline V lookup: CDR1 SEHNR, CDR2 FQNEAQ (reference sequence). With V trimmed by 4 bases and J by 0 bases, 5 bases remained unmatched. This CDR3 has 16 amino acids. The CDR3 DNA reads as TGTGCCAGCAGCTCCTGGACAGGGAGCTCCTACAATGAGCAGTTCTTC. This translates into CASSSWTGSSYNEQFF.

V is TRBV30 and J is TRBJ1-5; D possibly corresponds to TRBD1 (5 bases). Trimming took 5 bases from V and 1 from J, leaving 12 bases between them. CDR1 is GTSNPN, CDR2 SVGIG, per germline (reference sequence). The CDR3 has 14 residues. This CDR3 reads CAWARGASNQPQHF. For the CDR3, the DNA is TGTGCCTGGGCTAGAGGGGCGAGCAATCAGCCCCAGCATTTT.

This sequence joins TRBV28 and TRBJ1-2; unclear D gene. Per germline, CDR1 MDHEN and CDR2 SYDVKM. The CDR3 is 13 amino acids. Trimming removed 7 bases from V and 6 bases from J, with 15 bases in between. DNA of the CDR3: TGTGCCAGCAATACTAAGAGGCGGGATGGCTACACCTTC. Translation gives CASNTKRRDGYTF.

The J gene is TRBJ1-5, the V gene TRBV11-3; D call uncertain. CDR3 length: 15 residues. The germline V gene encodes CDR1 SGHNT and CDR2 YENEEA. Trimming removed 5 bases from V and 4 bases from J, with 15 bases in between. CDR3 nucleotide sequence: TGTGCCAGCAGCCCTCCTGTGAGGCTTAATCAGCCCCAGCATTTT. It specifies CASSPPVRLNQPQHF.

The rearrangement uses TRBV7-2 and TRBJ1-2; D not certain. CDR3 length equals 14 residues. Germline loops: CDR1 SGHTA, CDR2 FQGNSA. With 2 bases removed from V and 3 bases from J, the gap between germline ends came to 10 bases. CDR3 region: CASSLSHRDYGYTF. DNA of the CDR3: TGTGCCAGCAGCTTATCACACCGTGACTATGGCTACACCTTC.

The chain has TRBV7-2 and TRBJ1-2, with 7 bases matching TRBD1. The CDR3 loop spans 15 amino acids. CDR1 SGHTA and CDR2 FQGNSA come from the germline V gene. V lost 2 bases and J lost 7; bases outside the gene matches: 10. CDR3 DNA: TGTGCCAGCAGCTTAAACCCGGGACAGCTCGGTGGCTACACCTTC. Translating gives CASSLNPGQLGGYTF.

This clone was detected once. The CDR3 bases are TGTGCCAGCAGCCTAACTAGCGGGACGTACCAAGAGACCCAGTACTTC. This codes for CASSLTSGTYQETQYF. V and J are TRBV7-6 and TRBJ2-5; 10 bases align to TRBD2. Germline V gene sequence: CDR1 SGHVS, CDR2 FNYEAQ. The V segment lost 5 bases and the J segment 0 bases; nucleotides outside the gene matches: 6. The CDR3 spans 16 residues.

The chain has TRBV6-1 and TRBJ2-1, with D unclear. The CDR3 is made up of 16 amino acids. Germline values: CDR1 MNHNS, CDR2 SASEGT. V lost 2 bases and J 0 bases, leaving 11 bases between the germline ends. CDR3 bases: TGTGCCAGCAGTGAAAATGTGATAAGCTCCTACAATGAGCAGTTCTTC. As protein: CASSENVISSYNEQFF.

The rearrangement links TRBV18 to TRBJ1-4, with unresolved D. Trimming cost V 3 bases and J 0 bases, with 11 bases left between them. Germline V gene lookup returns CDR1 KGHSH and CDR2 LQKENI. The CDR3 has 16 residues. The CDR3 DNA reads as TGTGCCAGCTCACCCGGAGCCGCTGCAACTAATGAAAAACTGTTTTTT. Translation gives CASSPGAAATNEKLFF.

This sequence joins TRBV11-2 and TRBJ1-2, with a weak D call TRBD1 (5 bases). V shed 0 bases and J shed 8 bases, with 16 bases lying between them. Germline V gene data show CDR1 as SGHAT and CDR2 as FQNNGV. The CDR3 is 15 amino acids. CDR3 sequence: CASSLEPGGGAGYTF. The CDR3 DNA reads TGTGCCAGCAGCTTAGAACCGGGCGGAGGGGCCGGCTACACCTTC.

V gene TRBV12-3 or TRBV12-4 combines with J gene TRBJ2-1; D ambiguous. The V end was cut by 3 bases, the J end by 15 bases, with 12 bases between. The CDR3 consists of 11 residues. The CDR3 nucleotides are TGTGCCAGCAGTTTGGGTAGCAATCTGTTCTTC. This gives the protein CASSLGSNLFF.

The V call is TRBV5-1, the J call TRBJ1-5; TRBD1 agrees at 9 bases. This CDR3 contains 15 residues. In germline, CDR1 is SGHRS, CDR2 YFSETQ. V lost 4 bases and J lost 6; bases outside the gene matches: 8. The CDR3 reads CASSEGTGRSQPQHF. In nucleotides, the CDR3 is TGCGCCAGCAGCGAGGGGACAGGGAGGAGTCAGCCCCAGCATTTT.

The chain carries TRBV7-9 and TRBJ1-1; tentatively, D is TRBD1 (5 bases). CDR1 and CDR2 from the germline V gene are SEHNR and FQNEAQ (reference sequence). Trimming took off 6 bases at V and 3 bases at J, with 20 bases between the two ends. This CDR3 is built from 16 residues. CDR3 loop: CASSPMGRGGYTEAFF. Written as DNA, the CDR3 is TGTGCCAGCAGTCCTATGGGTAGGGGAGGTTACACTGAAGCTTTCTTT.

The V and J genes are TRBV6-4 and TRBJ1-1; D is ambiguous. This CDR3 has 17 residues. Deletions cut 6 bases from V and 1 base from J, with 21 bases between. CDR1 and CDR2 (germline): MRHNA, SNTAGT. The CDR3 reads CASRPGRAEDPNTEAFF. CDR3 DNA sequence: TGTGCCAGCAGACCCGGGAGGGCAGAAGACCCGAACACTGAAGCTTTCTTT.

CDR3 sequence (DNA): TGTGCCAGCAGCGCGGGACCGGCGGACGAGCAGTACTTC. It specifies CASSAGPADEQYF. V usage is TRBV9 and J usage is TRBJ2-7, with D perhaps assigned TRBD1 or TRBD2 (5 bases each). Trimming left V 3 bases short and J 5 bases short, with 12 bases between. The CDR3 runs to 13 residues. Germline V gene data show CDR1 as SGDLS and CDR2 as YYNGEE.

The chain combines TRBV19 with TRBJ2-7; D call uncertain. Looked up from germline, CDR1 is LNHDA and CDR2 is SQIVND (reference sequence). V shed 9 bases and J shed 2 bases, with 8 bases lying between them. The CDR3 extends over 11 amino acids. The CDR3 bases are TGTGCCAGCACCGACACCTACGAGCAGTACTTC. Protein: CASTDTYEQYF.

V gene TRBV24-1 combines with J gene TRBJ2-3; possible D gene TRBD2, 6 bases. Germline values: CDR1 KGHDR, CDR2 SFDVKD. The V and J ends lost 0 bases and 0 bases respectively, with 12 bases between them. The CDR3 contains 17 residues. CDR3 nucleotide sequence: TGTGCCACCAGTGATTTGGTGCGGGAAACTAGCACAGATACGCAGTATTTT. It is translated as CATSDLVRETSTDTQYF.

The rearrangement links TRBV5-1 to TRBJ2-1; tentative D call: TRBD2 (5 bases). The CDR3 has 14 residues. V dropped 6 bases and J dropped 0 bases, with 10 bases sitting between them. In germline, CDR1 is SGHRS, CDR2 YFSETQ. The CDR3, as DNA: TGCGCCAGCATATTGGGAGACTCCTACAATGAGCAGTTCTTC. Encoded protein: CASILGDSYNEQFF.

This sequence joins TRBV15 and TRBJ2-7; 10 nucleotides align to TRBD2. This CDR3 spans 14 amino acids. The V segment lost 2 bases and the J segment 2 bases; nucleotides outside the gene matches: 0. Looked up from germline, CDR1 is LNHNV and CDR2 is YYDKDF (reference sequence). The CDR3 region is CATSRLAGAYEQYF. CDR3 DNA sequence: TGTGCCACCAGCAGACTAGCGGGGGCCTACGAGCAGTACTTC.

The rearrangement links TRBV7-2 to TRBJ2-1; TRBD2 agrees at 13 bases. Germline trimming cut 5 bases from V and 2 bases from J; bases unmatched to any gene: 6. The CDR3 spans 17 residues. The V gene's germline CDR1 is SGHTA and CDR2 FQGNSA. CDR3 in amino acids: CASSRTSGSFPYNEQFF. CDR3 DNA: TGTGCCAGCAGCCGGACTAGCGGGAGCTTCCCCTACAATGAGCAGTTCTTC.

V and J are TRBV5-1 and TRBJ2-1; 8 nucleotides agree with TRBD1. The CDR3 is made up of 14 amino acids. Germline V gene data show CDR1 as SGHRS and CDR2 as YFSETQ. J was trimmed by 8 bases and V by 0 bases; bases with no gene match: 4. The CDR3, as DNA: TGCGCCAGCAGCTTGGGACAGGGGAAAGATGAGCAGTTCTTC. It is translated as CASSLGQGKDEQFF. Full variable domain (rest looked up from reference TRBV5-1 and TRBJ2-1): KAGVTQTPRYLIKTRGQQVTLSCSPISGHRSVSWYQQTPGQGLQFLFEYFSETQRNKGNFPGRFSGRQFSNSRSEMNVSTLELGDSALYLCASSLGQGKDEQFFGPGTRLTVL.

The rearrangement uses TRBV7-2 and TRBJ2-7; the match to TRBD2 covers 9 bases. The CDR3 is 17 residues long. With V trimmed by 1 base and J by 0 bases, 7 bases remained unmatched. Germline lookup yields CDR1 SGHTA and CDR2 FQGNSA. The CDR3 sequence is CASSLVASGKGSYEQYF. The CDR3 DNA follows: TGTGCCAGCAGCTTAGTGGCTAGCGGGAAAGGCTCCTACGAGCAGTACTTC. The complete variable domain, with remaining parts taken from reference TRBV7-2 and TRBJ2-7, reads GAGVSQSPSNKVTEKGKDVELRCDPISGHTALYWYRQSLGQGLEFLIYFQGNSAPDKSGLPSDRFSAERTGGSVSTLTIQRTQQEDSAVYLCASSLVASGKGSYEQYFGPGTRLTVT.

The gene calls are TRBV11-2 and TRBJ2-3; D possibly corresponds to TRBD1 (6 bases). This CDR3 is 15 amino acids long. CDR1 and CDR2 from the germline V gene are SGHAT and FQNNGV. The germline V and J ends were trimmed by 1 base and 5 bases, with 13 bases remaining between them. This chain's CDR3 is CASSLAGRGIDTQYF. CDR3 in DNA: TGTGCCAGCAGCTTAGCTGGCAGGGGAATAGATACGCAGTATTTT.

The J gene is TRBJ2-7, the V gene TRBV18, with 8 bases fitting TRBD1. The trim removed 3 bases at V and 3 bases at J, leaving 7 bases unmatched. Germline CDR1 reads KGHSH; CDR2 reads LQKENI. This CDR3 is 15 amino acids long. In DNA, the CDR3 is TGTGCCAGCTCACCCCCCGGACAGGGTAACTACGAGCAGTACTTC. It is translated as CASSPPGQGNYEQYF.

The chain joins TRBV18 to TRBJ1-1, with TRBD1 identical over 11 bases. The CDR3 totals 14 residues. Germline V gene data show CDR1 as KGHSH and CDR2 as LQKENI. V was pared by 0 bases and J by 8 bases, with 2 bases of the junction left unmatched. The CDR3 loop reads CASSPPGQGGEAFF. Here the CDR3 DNA reads TGTGCCAGCTCACCACCGGGACAGGGGGGAGAAGCTTTCTTT.